The 31 T cell receptor beta chains listed next were all sequenced from one sample in a study of shared T cell receptors in the human thymus. Data came from immunoSEQ multiplex PCR; TCRdb stores just in-frame clones and leaves some out. The sample has about 380,000 clones; approximately 95% are singletons. The sequenced sample was thymocytes. The source of these receptors is a human donor.

This clone was seen only once. The chain employs TRBV5-4 and TRBJ1-2; maybe TRBD1 (5 bases). The CDR3 consists of 14 residues. The germline gives CDR1 SGHNT, CDR2 YYREEE (reference sequence). Trimming stripped 3 bases from V and 6 bases from J, with 15 bases between. The DNA of the CDR3 is TGTGCCAGCAGCTGGGACTCTTACACGGATGGCTACACCTTC. Residues: CASSWDSYTDGYTF.

This rearrangement joins TRBV7-3 to TRBJ1-2, with 9 bases identical to TRBD1. From germline, CDR1 is SGHTA and CDR2 FQGTGA. The CDR3 extends over 16 amino acids. V gave up 5 bases and J gave up 1 base; unmatched junction bases: 8. CDR3 DNA: TGTGCCAGCAGCAAAAAATACAGGGGGCGTAACTATGGCTACACCTTC. Residues: CASSKKYRGRNYGYTF.

The chain has TRBV11-3 and TRBJ2-3; no clear D. Germline CDR1 is SGHNT and CDR2 is YENEEA. The CDR3 sequence is 12 residues long. V was pared by 5 bases and J by 8 bases, with 11 bases between. CDR3 DNA: TGTGCCAGCAGCAGGGATCCGGGTACGCAGTATTTT. Amino acids: CASSRDPGTQYF.

The genes are TRBV4-3 and TRBJ2-3; 8 nucleotides agree with TRBD2. Germline V CDR1 and CDR2: LGHNA, YSLEER. V shed 1 base and J 5 bases; nucleotides not matched to a gene: 5. The CDR3 contains 15 residues. The CDR3 sequence is CASSQGGGRQDTQYF. CDR3 sequence (DNA): TGCGCCAGCAGCCAAGGCGGGGGGAGGCAAGATACGCAGTATTTT.

DNA for the CDR3: TGCGCCAGCAGTGACAACGGCTTCTCTGGAAACACCATATATTTT. It encodes CASSDNGFSGNTIYF. The V gene is TRBV10-2, the J gene TRBJ1-3, with D uncertain. Germline CDR1 and CDR2: WSHSY and SAAADI. The ends were cut back, 3 bases at V and 0 bases at J, with 9 bases in the middle. The CDR3 is 15 residues long.

The CDR3 DNA reads TGCAGCGTCCAACCCCCCCTCGGGACTAGCGGGACCCCCTCCTACGAGCAGTACTTC. Translation gives CSVQPPLGTSGTPSYEQYF. The V call is TRBV29-1, the J call TRBJ2-7; 13 bases are shared with TRBD2. The CDR3 is 19 amino acids. Per germline, CDR1 SQVTM and CDR2 ANQGSEA. V lost 6 bases to trimming and J lost 0 bases; unmatched junction nucleotides: 17.

The chain links TRBV19 to TRBJ2-3; D may be TRBD1 or TRBD2 (5 bases each). CDR1 and CDR2 from the germline V gene are LNHDA and SQIVND (reference sequence). Deletions cut 4 bases from V and 0 bases from J, with 29 bases between. The CDR3 extends over 21 amino acids. The CDR3 is CASSTLEGIVDYSRSTDTQYF. The CDR3, as DNA: TGTGCCAGTAGTACCCTCGAGGGGATCGTGGATTATTCAAGAAGCACAGATACGCAGTATTTT.

This clone was seen a single time. V usage is TRBV4-2 and J usage is TRBJ2-1, with TRBD2 matching 7 bases. V dropped 0 bases and J dropped 3; count of bases not matched to a gene: 5. The V gene's germline CDR1 is LGHNA and CDR2 YNFKEQ. This CDR3 is built from 16 residues. CDR3 region: CASSQEAGVVYNEQFF. The CDR3 DNA reads as TGTGCCAGCAGCCAAGAGGCGGGAGTTGTCTACAATGAGCAGTTCTTC.

V and J are TRBV9 and TRBJ1-2, with 11 nucleotides matching TRBD1. Germline loops: CDR1 SGDLS, CDR2 YYNGEE. CDR3 length: 13 amino acids. The V segment lost 4 bases and the J segment 14 bases; nucleotides outside the gene matches: 10. For the CDR3, the DNA is TGTGCCAGCAGCCCCGGGACAGGGGGACTAGGAACCTTC. Its protein is CASSPGTGGLGTF.

The chain uses TRBV19 and TRBJ2-2, with TRBD1 as a possible D gene (6 bases). CDR1 is LNHDA and CDR2 is SQIVND in the germline V gene (reference sequence). V lost 5 bases and J lost 0, with 19 bases in between. CDR3 length equals 18 residues. CDR3 coding DNA: TGTGCCAGTAGTCGTCTCGGGACACGCCCTTCGAACACCGGGGAGCTGTTTTTT. This codes for CASSRLGTRPSNTGELFF.

The chain combines TRBV5-1 with TRBJ1-2; no reliable D call. With 3 bases removed from V and 6 bases from J, the gap between germline ends came to 15 bases. Looked up from germline, CDR1 is SGHRS and CDR2 is YFSETQ. The CDR3 runs to 14 residues. The CDR3 loop is CASSSREGKHGYTF. As DNA, the CDR3 is TGCGCCAGCAGCTCCCGTGAAGGGAAACATGGCTACACCTTC.

The gene calls are TRBV25-1 and TRBJ1-3; maybe TRBD1 (5 bases). Germline CDR1 MGHDK, CDR2 SYGVNS. This CDR3 contains 16 residues. V was shortened by 4 bases and J by 1 base, with 14 bases between the two germline ends. CDR3 sequence (DNA): TGTGCCAGCAGTGCTTCAGACAGCCATTCTGGAAACACCATATATTTT. Amino acid sequence: CASSASDSHSGNTIYF.

The chain has TRBV6-5 and TRBJ2-5, with D uncertain. V was trimmed by 4 bases and J by 5 bases, leaving 17 bases between them. CDR3 length: 15 amino acids. Germline assignment: CDR1 MNHEY and CDR2 SVGAGI. The CDR3 nucleotides are TGTGCCAGCAGTTCCGCCGTCATGAATGGGGAGACCCAGTACTTC. Its translation: CASSSAVMNGETQYF.

V and J are TRBV4-3 and TRBJ2-1; D may be TRBD1 or TRBD2 (5 bases each). Germline CDR1 reads LGHNA; CDR2 reads YSLEER. This CDR3 contains 16 residues. V dropped 5 bases and J dropped 0 bases, with 14 bases sitting between them. CDR3 in amino acids: CASSAPGRSSYNEQFF. In DNA form, the CDR3 reads TGCGCCAGCAGCGCCCCGGGACGCAGCTCCTACAATGAGCAGTTCTTC.

The J gene is TRBJ2-5, the V gene TRBV18; 12 bases agree with TRBD2. Germline values: CDR1 KGHSH, CDR2 LQKENI. The CDR3 is made up of 15 amino acids. Losses at the gene ends were 0 bases for V and 4 bases for J; bases not matched to a gene: 0. Written as DNA, the CDR3 is TGTGCCAGCTCACCACCGGGACTAGCGGGAGAGACCCAGTACTTC. Encoded protein: CASSPPGLAGETQYF.

This chain joins TRBV13 and TRBJ2-5; tentatively, D is TRBD2 (6 bases). This CDR3 has 14 amino acids. The V end lost 3 bases, the J end lost 5 bases, and 13 bases lay between the germline ends. Germline V gene data show CDR1 as PRHDT and CDR2 as FYEKMQ (reference sequence). For the CDR3, the DNA is TGTGCCAGCAGCTTGCACGGGAGTGGTGAGACCCAGTACTTC. Encoded protein: CASSLHGSGETQYF.

The chain employs TRBV27 and TRBJ2-4; TRBD2 aligns across 9 bases. The junction had 7 bases not matched to a gene; V was cut back by 6 bases and J by 1 base. CDR1 and CDR2 from the germline V gene are MNHEY and SMNVEV (reference sequence). This CDR3 is 16 amino acids long. CDR3 sequence reads: CASRFSGRSAKNIQYF. The CDR3 region has the DNA TGTGCCAGCAGATTTAGCGGGAGAAGTGCCAAAAACATTCAGTACTTC.

CDR3 nucleotide sequence: TGTGCCAGCAGCCCGACAGGGGCCAACGTCCTGACTTTC. It specifies CASSPTGANVLTF. This chain links TRBV4-2 with TRBJ2-6; D call uncertain. V lost 4 bases and J lost 4, with 5 bases in between. This CDR3 comprises 13 residues. The V gene's germline CDR1 is LGHNA and CDR2 YNFKEQ.

The rearrangement links TRBV7-3 to TRBJ2-1; a weak D match, TRBD1 (6 bases). V shed 1 base and J shed 1 base, with 11 bases lying between them. CDR3 length equals 16 residues. Germline assignment: CDR1 SGHTA and CDR2 FQGTGA. The CDR3 bases are TGTGCCAGCAGCTTAAACAGGGATAGGTCCTACAATGAGCAGTTCTTC. Translation: CASSLNRDRSYNEQFF.

The gene calls are TRBV30 and TRBJ1-2, with a possible D match to TRBD1 (5 bases). Germline V lookup: CDR1 GTSNPN, CDR2 SVGIG (reference sequence). CDR3 length: 14 residues. The V gene lost 5 bases and the J gene lost 6 bases, with 19 bases spanning the gap. In DNA form, the CDR3 reads TGTGCCTGGGAACCGGGACCAAGGGGAAATGGCTACACCTTC. Its translation is CAWEPGPRGNGYTF.

This chain connects TRBV7-6 to TRBJ2-3; D is uncertain. V lost 5 bases and J 5 bases, leaving 11 bases between the germline ends. The germline V gene encodes CDR1 SGHVS and CDR2 FNYEAQ. CDR3 length: 13 residues. The CDR3 DNA reads as TGTGCCAGCAGCCCCGTGCGGAGAGATACGCAGTATTTT. It codes for CASSPVRRDTQYF.

The chain links TRBV19 to TRBJ2-3; TRBD2 agrees at 11 bases. This CDR3 is 16 amino acids long. The J segment lost 5 bases and the V segment lost 4 bases, leaving 8 bases of the junction unmatched. Per the germline V gene, CDR1 is LNHDA and CDR2 is SQIVND (reference sequence). CDR3 residues: CASSSKPGLAVDTQYF. CDR3 bases: TGTGCCAGTAGTAGCAAACCGGGACTAGCGGTAGATACGCAGTATTTT.

CDR3 protein: CASSKGADSYSNQPQHF. The CDR3 bases are TGTGCCAGCAGCAAAGGGGCGGACAGTTATAGCAATCAGCCCCAGCATTTT. The V gene is TRBV21-1, the J gene TRBJ1-5; TRBD1, the D gene given by the table, was not confirmed from the DNA. TRBV21-1 is labeled a pseudogene. The CDR3 runs 17 residues.

The chain joins TRBV23-1 to TRBJ2-7; maybe TRBD2 (5 bases). TRBV23-1 has ORF status, its function being uncertain. V lost 4 bases to trimming and J lost 3 bases, with 10 bases between them. The CDR3 runs to 13 residues. The CDR3 protein is CASSPGEGYEQYF. The CDR3 region has the DNA TGCGCCAGCAGTCCAGGAGAGGGCTACGAGCAGTACTTC.

V and J are TRBV28 and TRBJ1-2; the match to TRBD1 covers 7 bases. Trimming cost V 6 bases and J 3 bases; bases outside gene matches: 7. CDR1 is MDHEN, CDR2 SYDVKM, per germline. The CDR3 length is 14 residues. The CDR3 loop reads CASRKTGSHYGYTF. DNA of the CDR3: TGTGCCAGCAGAAAGACAGGGAGCCACTATGGCTACACCTTC.

V usage is TRBV7-9 and J usage is TRBJ2-5; D unclear. This CDR3 contains 14 residues. Germline CDR1 is SEHNR and CDR2 is FQNEAQ (reference sequence). Trimming took 1 base from V and 0 from J, leaving 6 bases between them. The CDR3: CASSLEPYQETQYF. The CDR3 coding sequence is TGTGCCAGCAGCTTAGAGCCGTACCAAGAGACCCAGTACTTC.

The chain couples TRBV5-1 to TRBJ2-6; TRBD1 is a possible D gene (5 bases). CDR1 is SGHRS, CDR2 YFSETQ, per germline. The V gene lost 0 bases and the J gene lost 0 bases, with 13 bases spanning the gap. The CDR3 runs 18 residues. This chain's CDR3 is CASSLGGIFRSGANVLTF. In DNA, the CDR3 is TGCGCCAGCAGCTTGGGGGGCATTTTCCGCTCTGGGGCCAACGTCCTGACTTTC.

The rearrangement uses TRBV5-4 and TRBJ2-1; D not certain. With 0 bases removed from V and 5 bases from J, the gap between germline ends came to 6 bases. There are 13 residues in the CDR3. Germline-derived CDR1 and CDR2 are SGHNT and YYREEE (reference sequence). CDR3 in amino acids: CASSLGPHNEQFF. In DNA, the CDR3 is TGTGCCAGCAGCTTGGGGCCCCACAATGAGCAGTTCTTC.

The chain joins TRBV19 to TRBJ2-6, with D possibly TRBD1 on 7 matching bases. The CDR3 length is 16 residues. Germline V gives CDR1 LNHDA, CDR2 SQIVND (reference sequence). Trimming left V 6 bases short and J 2 bases short, with 14 bases between. Here the CDR3 DNA reads TGTGCCAGTAGGGAACAGGGGAGGCCTGGGGCCAACGTCCTGACTTTC. Protein sequence: CASREQGRPGANVLTF.

The chain employs TRBV14 and TRBJ1-2; 7 bases are a match to TRBD1. Trimming removed 0 bases from V and 3 bases from J; junction bases left unmatched: 7. The CDR3 loop spans 16 amino acids. Germline loops: CDR1 SGHDN, CDR2 FVKESK. The CDR3 is CASSQDTGEGYYGYTF. The CDR3, as DNA: TGTGCCAGCAGCCAAGATACAGGGGAGGGCTACTATGGCTACACCTTC. The whole variable domain, filled in from reference TRBV14 and TRBJ1-2, reads EAGVTQFPSHSVIEKGQTVTLRCDPISGHDNLYWYRRVMGKEIKFLLHFVKESKQDESGMPNNRFLAERTGGTYSTLKVQPAELEDSGVYFCASSQDTGEGYYGYTFGSGTRLTVV.

Of note for this clone: Mismatch with germline at one junction end may stem from a read error. The chain couples TRBV5-4 to TRBJ2-7; TRBD1 matches 7 bases. From germline, CDR1 is SGHNT and CDR2 YYREEE (reference sequence). The CDR3 is made up of 17 amino acids. The CDR3 loop is CASRLETPRTGHYEQYF. CDR3 nucleotide sequence: TGTGCCAGCAGGTTGGAAACCCCAAGGACAGGTCACTACGAGCAGTACTTC.